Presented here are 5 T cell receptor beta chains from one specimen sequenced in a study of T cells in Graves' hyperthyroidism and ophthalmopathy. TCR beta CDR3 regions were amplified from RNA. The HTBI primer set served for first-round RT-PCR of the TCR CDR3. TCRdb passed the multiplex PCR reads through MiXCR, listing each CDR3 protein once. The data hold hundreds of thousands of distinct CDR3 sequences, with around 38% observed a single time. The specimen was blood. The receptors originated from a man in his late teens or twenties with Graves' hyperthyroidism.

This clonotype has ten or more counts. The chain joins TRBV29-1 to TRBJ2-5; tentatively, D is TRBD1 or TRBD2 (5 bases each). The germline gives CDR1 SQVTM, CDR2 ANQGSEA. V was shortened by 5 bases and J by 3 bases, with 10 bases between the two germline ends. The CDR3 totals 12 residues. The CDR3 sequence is CSVSRGEETQYF. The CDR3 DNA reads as TGCAGCGTTTCGAGGGGCGAAGAGACCCAGTACTTC.

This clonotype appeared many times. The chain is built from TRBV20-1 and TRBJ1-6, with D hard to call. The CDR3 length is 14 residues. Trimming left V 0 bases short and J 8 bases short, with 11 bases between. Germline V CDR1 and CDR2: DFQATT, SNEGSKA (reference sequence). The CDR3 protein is CSAREAVEYSPLHF. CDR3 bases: TGCAGTGCTAGAGAGGCAGTCGAATATTCACCCCTCCACTTT.

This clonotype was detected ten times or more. The CDR3 DNA is TGTGCCAGCAGCTCAACGACAGGGGGCCAAGAGACCCAGTACTTC. It codes for CASSSTTGGQETQYF. The chain links TRBV7-9 to TRBJ2-5; TRBD1 agrees at 9 bases. Unmatched junction bases numbered 4, after V lost 4 bases and J lost 1 base. Germline-derived CDR1 and CDR2 are SEHNR and FQNEAQ (reference sequence). CDR3 length equals 15 residues.

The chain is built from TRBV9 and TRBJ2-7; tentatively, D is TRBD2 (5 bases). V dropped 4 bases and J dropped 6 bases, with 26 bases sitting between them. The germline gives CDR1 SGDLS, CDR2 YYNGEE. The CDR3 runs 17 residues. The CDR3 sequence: CASSFPGLGLESLEQYF. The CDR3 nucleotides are TGTGCCAGCAGCTTCCCGGGCCTCGGACTGGAGTCTCTCGAGCAGTACTTC.

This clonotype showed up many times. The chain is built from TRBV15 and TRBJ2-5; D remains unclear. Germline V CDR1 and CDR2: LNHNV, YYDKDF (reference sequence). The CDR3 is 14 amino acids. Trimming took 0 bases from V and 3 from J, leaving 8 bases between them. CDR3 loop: CATSRDFGEETQYF. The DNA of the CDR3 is TGTGCCACCAGCAGAGACTTTGGGGAAGAGACCCAGTACTTC. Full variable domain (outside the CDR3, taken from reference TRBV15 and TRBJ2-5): DAMVIQNPRYQVTQFGKPVTLSCSQTLNHNVMYWYQQKSSQAPKLLFHYYDKDFNNEADTPDNFQSRRPNTSFCFLDIRSPGLGDTAMYLCATSRDFGEETQYFGPGTRLLVL.